A single sample is the source of the 30 T cell receptor beta chains below, sequenced in a study of technical replicates of blood from a handful of donors. Only in-frame clones appear in the TCRdb table, and some are missing; sequencing was by immunoSEQ multiplex PCR. The table records tens of thousands of clones, roughly 92% of them present only once. The sample comprised PBMCs. The source of these receptors is a human donor in good health. Some clones in this sample may be carry-over from other donors' samples.

This clone was counted a few times. The chain joins TRBV7-8 to TRBJ1-5; 7 bases align to TRBD1. Trimming took 4 bases from V and 0 from J; bases not matched to a gene: 15. The germline V gene has CDR1 SGHVS and CDR2 FQNEAQ. CDR3 length: 19 residues. CDR3 sequence: CASSSPGTDQIHSNQPQHF. As DNA, the CDR3 is TGTGCCAGCAGCTCACCCGGGACAGACCAAATACATAGCAATCAGCCCCAGCATTTT.

The rearrangement joins TRBV28 to TRBJ2-2; TRBD1 is a possible D gene (5 bases). Germline V lookup: CDR1 MDHEN, CDR2 SYDVKM. The CDR3 is made up of 15 amino acids. The germline V and J ends were trimmed by 2 bases and 5 bases, with 12 bases remaining between them. CDR3 in DNA: TGTGCCAGCAGTTTAGATACAGGAGTTACCGGGGAGCTGTTTTTT. Its protein product is CASSLDTGVTGELFF.

The chain carries TRBV29-1 and TRBJ2-6, with 9 bases lining up with TRBD2. Per the germline V gene, CDR1 is SQVTM and CDR2 is ANQGSEA. The CDR3 is 16 residues long. V shed 5 bases and J 8 bases; nucleotides not matched to a gene: 13. The CDR3 protein is CSVLSGSGKSTNVLTF. The CDR3 DNA is TGCAGCGTTCTTAGCGGGAGCGGCAAAAGTACCAACGTCCTGACTTTC.

With respect to this clone: The junction does not match germline at one end; this may be a read error. The CDR3, as DNA: TGTGCCAGCAGTGAAAGACTAGCAGGCTCCGACGAGCAGTACTTC. It is translated as CASSERLAGSDEQYF. This chain links TRBV6-1 with TRBJ2-7; 7 positions agree with TRBD2. This CDR3 has 15 residues. CDR1 is MNHNS and CDR2 is SASEGT in the germline V gene.

The chain is built from TRBV13 and TRBJ2-7; the match to TRBD2 covers 13 bases. The CDR3 sequence is 15 residues long. Trimming cost V 2 bases and J 4 bases; bases outside gene matches: 2. CDR1 and CDR2 from the germline V gene are PRHDT and FYEKMQ (reference sequence). CDR3 loop: CASSLRLAGGYEQYF. DNA of the CDR3: TGTGCCAGCAGCTTAAGACTAGCGGGGGGTTACGAGCAGTACTTC.

This clone occurred once. The gene calls are TRBV9 and TRBJ1-1; D is unclear. Per germline, CDR1 SGDLS and CDR2 YYNGEE. The V end was cut by 0 bases, the J end by 1 base, with 4 bases between. The CDR3 is made up of 13 amino acids. The CDR3 DNA reads TGTGCCAGCAGCGTAGCAGGGAACACTGAAGCTTTCTTT. This gives the protein CASSVAGNTEAFF. The full variable domain, in which reference TRBV9 and TRBJ1-1 provide the parts outside the CDR3, is DSGVTQTPKHLITATGQRVTLRCSPRSGDLSVYWYQQSLDQGLQFLIQYYNGEERAKGNILERFSAQQFPDLHSELNLSSLELGDSALYFCASSVAGNTEAFFGQGTRLTVV.

The rearrangement uses TRBV27 and TRBJ2-7, with D perhaps TRBD2 (5 bases). V lost 10 bases to trimming and J lost 3 bases, with 16 bases between them. The germline V gene has CDR1 MNHEY and CDR2 SMNVEV (reference sequence). The CDR3 covers 13 residues. This CDR3 is CATARVSVYEQYF. The DNA of the CDR3 is TGTGCCACGGCGAGGGTATCAGTCTACGAGCAGTACTTC.

This clone was detected only once. The chain has TRBV29-1 and TRBJ1-3; D unresolved. Per germline, CDR1 SQVTM and CDR2 ANQGSEA. This CDR3 region has 11 residues. Trimming left V 7 bases short and J 4 bases short, with 8 bases between. CDR3 sequence (DNA): TGCAGCGGCAACCAGGGAAACACCATATATTTT. Its protein product is CSGNQGNTIYF. The whole variable domain, remainder taken from reference TRBV29-1 and TRBJ1-3, is SAVISQKPSRDICQRGTSLTIQCQVDSQVTMMFWYRQQPGQSLTLIATANQGSEATYESGFVIDKFPISRPNLTFSTLTVSNMSPEDSSIYLCSGNQGNTIYFGEGSWLTVV.

This chain joins TRBV7-2 and TRBJ2-1, with D perhaps matching TRBD2 (7 bases). There are 16 residues in the CDR3. The V and J ends lost 3 bases and 7 bases respectively, with 19 bases between them. Germline CDR1 and CDR2: SGHTA and FQGNSA. CDR3 bases: TGTGCCAGCAGCTTCTTCACGAGGGGGGGGTCAAATGAGCAGTTCTTC. Residues: CASSFFTRGGSNEQFF.

The V and J genes are TRBV5-8 and TRBJ2-6; the D is unclear. V gave up 0 bases and J gave up 0 bases, with 7 bases separating them. The CDR3 runs to 16 residues. Germline-derived CDR1 and CDR2 are SGHTS and YDEGEE. In DNA, the CDR3 is TGTGCCAGCAGCTTGGCCGTAAACTCTGGGGCCAACGTCCTGACTTTC. As protein: CASSLAVNSGANVLTF. Variable domain in full (rest from reference TRBV5-8 and TRBJ2-6): EAGVTQSPTHLIKTRGQQATLRCSPISGHTSVYWYQQALGLGLQFLLWYDEGEERNRGNFPPRFSGRQFPNYSSELNVNALELEDSALYLCASSLAVNSGANVLTFGAGSRLTVL.

The genes are TRBV5-1 and TRBJ2-1, with D possibly matching TRBD1 (6 bases). This CDR3 is 13 amino acids long. Germline loops: CDR1 SGHRS, CDR2 YFSETQ. V lost 5 bases and J lost 6, with 12 bases in between. CDR3 bases: TGCGCCAGCAGTCAACAGGGTTTCAATGAGCAGTTCTTC. It is translated as CASSQQGFNEQFF.

In nucleotides, the CDR3 is TGTGCCTGGGCGACAGGTTACACCATATATTTT. It yields the protein CAWATGYTIYF. V is TRBV30 and J is TRBJ1-3, with a tentative D call TRBD1 (6 bases). This CDR3 is 11 amino acids long. Trimming pared 5 bases from V and 8 bases from J, leaving 10 bases between. CDR1 GTSNPN and CDR2 SVGIG come from the germline V gene (reference sequence).

This chain joins TRBV29-1 and TRBJ2-1, with 7 bases fitting TRBD2. From germline, CDR1 is SQVTM and CDR2 ANQGSEA. V dropped 1 base and J dropped 4; count of bases not matched to a gene: 19. This CDR3 contains 19 residues. DNA of the CDR3: TGCAGCGTTGAAGTATACCCCAAGTCCGGGAGGATGTCTTACAATGAGCAGTTCTTC. Its translation is CSVEVYPKSGRMSYNEQFF.

In this sample, this clone turned up once. The chain combines TRBV5-1 with TRBJ1-6; D might be TRBD1 (6 bases). CDR1 and CDR2 from the germline V gene are SGHRS and YFSETQ. V lost 4 bases, J lost 6 bases, and 11 bases lay in between. This CDR3 region has 14 residues. DNA of the CDR3: TGCGCCAGCAGCCTACAGGGTCTTAATTCACCCCTCCACTTT. Protein: CASSLQGLNSPLHF.

This clone occurred once. V and J are TRBV5-1 and TRBJ2-5; 7 nucleotides agree with TRBD2. This CDR3 has 15 residues. The germline V gene has CDR1 SGHRS and CDR2 YFSETQ. After removal of 4 bases from V and 7 bases from J, the junction contained 13 bases not matched to a gene. The CDR3 protein is CASSPVGSWGGTQYF. As DNA, the CDR3 is TGCGCCAGCAGCCCGGTGGGCTCCTGGGGGGGGACCCAGTACTTC. Looking up the rest from reference TRBV5-1 and TRBJ2-5 gives the full variable domain: KAGVTQTPRYLIKTRGQQVTLSCSPISGHRSVSWYQQTPGQGLQFLFEYFSETQRNKGNFPGRFSGRQFSNSRSEMNVSTLELGDSALYLCASSPVGSWGGTQYFGPGTRLLVL.

This rearrangement joins TRBV4-2 to TRBJ2-1; 7 bases are a match to TRBD2. V dropped 5 bases and J dropped 4; count of bases not matched to a gene: 8. CDR3 length: 15 residues. The germline CDR1 and CDR2 sequences are LGHNA and YNFKEQ. The CDR3 DNA is TGTGCCAGCAGCGCGGGGGTAGCGGTGTACAATGAGCAGTTCTTC. Its protein product is CASSAGVAVYNEQFF.

The CDR3 is CASSQGQGSWNTEAFF. CDR3 bases: TGCGCCAGCAGCCAGGGACAGGGCAGCTGGAACACTGAAGCTTTCTTT. The chain couples TRBV4-1 to TRBJ1-1, with 9 nucleotides matching TRBD1. This CDR3 comprises 16 residues. CDR1 and CDR2 (germline): MGHRA, YSYEKL. V was pared by 3 bases and J by 1 base, with 6 bases of the junction left unmatched.

The chain has TRBV6-5 and TRBJ2-3; 7 nucleotides line up with TRBD2. The V gene end was trimmed by 6 bases and the J gene end by 3 bases; junction bases not matched to a gene: 6. The germline gives CDR1 MNHEY, CDR2 SVGAGI. This CDR3 has 14 amino acids. The CDR3 nucleotides read TGTGCCAGCAGCAATGGGGGGGGGACAGATACGCAGTATTTT. Translated, it gives CASSNGGGTDTQYF.

V gene TRBV6-4 combines with J gene TRBJ2-3; TRBD2 agrees at 9 bases. Germline CDR1 reads MRHNA; CDR2 reads SNTAGT. This CDR3 is built from 14 residues. V shed 3 bases and J 4 bases; nucleotides not matched to a gene: 2. For the CDR3, the DNA is TGTGCCAGCAGTGAGGCGGGAGGGTCAGATACGCAGTATTTT. Translated, it gives CASSEAGGSDTQYF.

The V and J genes are TRBV6-6 and TRBJ1-2, with a tentative D call TRBD1 (5 bases). Germline values: CDR1 MNHNY, CDR2 SVGAGI (reference sequence). The CDR3 is 15 amino acids. V was trimmed by 0 bases and J by 8 bases, leaving 16 bases between them. CDR3 in amino acids: CASSYSSGSLMGYTF. For the CDR3, the DNA is TGTGCCAGCAGTTACTCGTCAGGGTCCCTGATGGGCTACACCTTC.

This chain connects TRBV10-3 to TRBJ1-1; 11 bases align to TRBD1. V gave up 10 bases and J gave up 6 bases; unmatched junction bases: 13. The germline V gene encodes CDR1 ENHRY and CDR2 SYGVKD. The CDR3 has 15 residues. CDR3 region: CATTLVGQGASEAFF. CDR3 coding DNA: TGTGCCACCACTTTGGTAGGACAGGGGGCCTCTGAAGCTTTCTTT.

The chain employs TRBV5-1 and TRBJ2-3; D perhaps matches TRBD2 (5 bases). The CDR3 is 16 residues long. Trimming cost V 0 bases and J 0 bases, with 11 bases left between them. Germline CDR1 and CDR2: SGHRS and YFSETQ. In DNA form, the CDR3 reads TGCGCCAGCAGCTTGGCCAGCGGTGCTAGCACAGATACGCAGTATTTT. As protein: CASSLASGASTDTQYF.

The chain uses TRBV5-4 and TRBJ1-2, with D maybe TRBD1 (5 bases). Germline V gives CDR1 SGHNT, CDR2 YYREEE (reference sequence). The CDR3 is 16 residues long. V was pared by 6 bases and J by 4 bases, with 22 bases between. CDR3 amino acids: CASTWGEPRESYGYTF. CDR3 coding DNA: TGTGCCAGCACCTGGGGGGAGCCCCGAGAGAGCTATGGCTACACCTTC. Filled out from reference TRBV5-4 and TRBJ1-2, the complete variable domain reads ETGVTQSPTHLIKTRGQQVTLRCSSQSGHNTVSWYQQALGQGPQFIFQYYREEENGRGNFPPRFSGLQFPNYSSELNVNALELDDSALYLCASTWGEPRESYGYTFGSGTRLTVV.

The chain is built from TRBV5-6 and TRBJ2-7, with D hard to call. The CDR3 is 15 residues long. V shed 4 bases and J shed 6 bases, with 20 bases lying between them. Germline CDR1 reads SGHDT; CDR2 reads YYEEEE. CDR3 sequence reads: CASSTPDGVPSEQYF. CDR3 sequence (DNA): TGTGCCAGCAGCACACCAGACGGAGTCCCCTCCGAGCAGTACTTC.

This CDR3 reads CASSLAPGGAFF. The CDR3 nucleotides are TGTGCCAGCAGCTTAGCGCCGGGTGGCGCTTTCTTT. This chain joins TRBV7-9 and TRBJ1-1; D not resolved. Germline lookup yields CDR1 SEHNR and CDR2 FQNEAQ (reference sequence). The CDR3 totals 12 residues. V was pared by 0 bases and J by 11 bases, with 10 bases between.

This chain joins TRBV7-6 and TRBJ1-4; no firm D call. This CDR3 contains 16 residues. Trimming left V 5 bases short and J 3 bases short, with 16 bases between. The germline gives CDR1 SGHVS, CDR2 FNYEAQ. CDR3 coding DNA: TGTGCCAGCAGCCCGGCCCTGGAGGCAGCTAATGAAAAACTGTTTTTT. It translates to CASSPALEAANEKLFF. The full variable domain, rest sourced from reference TRBV7-6 and TRBJ1-4, is GAGVSQSPRYKVTKRGQDVALRCDPISGHVSLYWYRQALGQGPEFLTYFNYEAQQDKSGLPNDRFSAERPEGSISTLTIQRTEQRDSAMYRCASSPALEAANEKLFFGSGTQLSVL.

The chain is built from TRBV27 and TRBJ1-5, with D perhaps matching TRBD1 (6 bases). V was cut by 5 bases and J by 7 bases, with 12 bases left in between. Looked up from germline, CDR1 is MNHEY and CDR2 is SMNVEV (reference sequence). This CDR3 contains 13 residues. The CDR3 region is CASSVAGGQPQHF. DNA for the CDR3: TGTGCCAGCAGTGTTGCGGGGGGCCAGCCCCAGCATTTT.

This rearrangement joins TRBV21-1 to TRBJ1-2; the table assigns TRBD1, which was not confirmed against the DNA. TRBV21-1 is a listed pseudogene. The CDR3 covers 14 residues. CDR3 coding DNA: TGTGCCAGCAGCAAACAGGGGGCTAACTATGGCTACACCTTC. Protein product: CASSKQGANYGYTF.

The genes are TRBV7-7 and TRBJ2-3, with 8 bases identical to TRBD1. Germline CDR1 reads SSHAT; CDR2 reads FNYEAQ (reference sequence). Losses at the gene ends were 5 bases for V and 1 base for J; bases not matched to a gene: 8. This CDR3 has 16 residues. The CDR3 spells CASSKGQGGGTDTQYF. DNA of the CDR3: TGTGCCAGCAGCAAAGGACAGGGCGGAGGCACAGATACGCAGTATTTT.

This chain links TRBV19 with TRBJ2-7; 7 bases agree with TRBD1. CDR1 is LNHDA and CDR2 is SQIVND in the germline V gene (reference sequence). The CDR3 sequence is 14 residues long. V gave up 5 bases and J gave up 3 bases; unmatched junction bases: 7. The CDR3 spells CASSPRTGGYEQYF. For the CDR3, the DNA is TGTGCCAGTAGTCCAAGGACAGGCGGCTACGAGCAGTACTTC.